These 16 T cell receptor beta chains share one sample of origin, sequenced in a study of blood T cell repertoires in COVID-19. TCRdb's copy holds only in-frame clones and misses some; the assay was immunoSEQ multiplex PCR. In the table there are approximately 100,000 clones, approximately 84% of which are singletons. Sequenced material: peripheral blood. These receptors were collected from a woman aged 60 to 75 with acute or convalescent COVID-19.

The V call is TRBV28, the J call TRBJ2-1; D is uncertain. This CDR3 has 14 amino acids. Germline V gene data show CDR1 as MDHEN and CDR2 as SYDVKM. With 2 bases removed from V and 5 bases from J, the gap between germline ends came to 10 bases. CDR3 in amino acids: CASSLGSTNNEQFF. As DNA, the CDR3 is TGTGCCAGCAGTTTAGGCTCGACAAACAATGAGCAGTTCTTC.

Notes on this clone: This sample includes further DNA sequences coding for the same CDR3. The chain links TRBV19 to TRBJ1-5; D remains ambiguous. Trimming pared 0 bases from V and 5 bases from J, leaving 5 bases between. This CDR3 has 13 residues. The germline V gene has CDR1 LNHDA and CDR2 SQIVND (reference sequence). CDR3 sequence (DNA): TGTGCCAGTAGTATAGACCGTGATCAGCCCCAGCATTTT. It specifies CASSIDRDQPQHF.

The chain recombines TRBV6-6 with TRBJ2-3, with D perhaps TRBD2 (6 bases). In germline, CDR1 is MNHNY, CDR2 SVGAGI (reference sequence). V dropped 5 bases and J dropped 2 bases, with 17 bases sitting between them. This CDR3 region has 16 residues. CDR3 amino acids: CASSGFSSDYTDTQYF. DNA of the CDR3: TGTGCCAGCAGTGGCTTTTCTAGCGACTACACAGATACGCAGTATTTT.

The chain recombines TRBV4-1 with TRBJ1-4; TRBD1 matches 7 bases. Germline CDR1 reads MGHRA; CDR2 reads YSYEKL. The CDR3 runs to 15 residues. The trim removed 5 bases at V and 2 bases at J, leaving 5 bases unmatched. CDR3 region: CASSDGQVTNEKLFF. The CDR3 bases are TGCGCCAGCAGCGATGGACAGGTCACTAATGAAAAACTGTTTTTT.

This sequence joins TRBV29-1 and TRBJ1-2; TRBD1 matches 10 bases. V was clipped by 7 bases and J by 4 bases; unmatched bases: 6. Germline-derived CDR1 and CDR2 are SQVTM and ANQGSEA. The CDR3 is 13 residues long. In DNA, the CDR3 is TGCAGCGCCCGGGACAGGGGAGGCTATGGCTACACCTTC. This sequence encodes CSARDRGGYGYTF.

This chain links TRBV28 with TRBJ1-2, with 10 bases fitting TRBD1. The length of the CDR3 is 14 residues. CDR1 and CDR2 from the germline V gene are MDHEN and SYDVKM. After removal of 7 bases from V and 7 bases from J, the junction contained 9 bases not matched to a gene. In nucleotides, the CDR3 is TGTGCCAGCATATCTTACGGGACAGGGGTTGGCTACACCTTC. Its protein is CASISYGTGVGYTF.

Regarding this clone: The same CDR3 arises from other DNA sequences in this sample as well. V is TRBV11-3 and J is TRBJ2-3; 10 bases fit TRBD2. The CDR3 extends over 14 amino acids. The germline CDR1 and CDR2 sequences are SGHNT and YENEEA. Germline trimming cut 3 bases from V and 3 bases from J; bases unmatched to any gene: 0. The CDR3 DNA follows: TGTGCCAGCAGCTTGGGACTAGCGACAGATACGCAGTATTTT. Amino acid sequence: CASSLGLATDTQYF.

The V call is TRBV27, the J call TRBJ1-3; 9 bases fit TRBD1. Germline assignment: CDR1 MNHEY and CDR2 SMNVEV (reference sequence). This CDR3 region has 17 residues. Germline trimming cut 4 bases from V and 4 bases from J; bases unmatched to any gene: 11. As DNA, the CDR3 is TGTGCCAGCAGTTACCCTGGGACAGGGTTGCTGGGAAACACCATATATTTT. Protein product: CASSYPGTGLLGNTIYF.

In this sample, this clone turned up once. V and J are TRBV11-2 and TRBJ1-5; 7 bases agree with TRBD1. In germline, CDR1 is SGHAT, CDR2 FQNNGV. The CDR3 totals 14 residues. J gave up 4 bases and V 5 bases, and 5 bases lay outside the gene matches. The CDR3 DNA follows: TGTGCCAGCAGCACTGACAGGGTAAATCAGCCCCAGCATTTT. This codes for CASSTDRVNQPQHF.

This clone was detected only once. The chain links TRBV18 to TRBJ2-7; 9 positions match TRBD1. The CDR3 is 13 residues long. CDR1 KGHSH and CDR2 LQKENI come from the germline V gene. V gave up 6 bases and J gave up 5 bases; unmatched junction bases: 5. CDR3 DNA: TGTGCCAGCTCCCGGGACAGGGTCAACGAGCAGTACTTC. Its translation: CASSRDRVNEQYF. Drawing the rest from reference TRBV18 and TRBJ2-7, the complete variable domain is NAGVMQNPRHLVRRRGQEARLRCSPMKGHSHVYWYRQLPEEGLKFMVYLQKENIIDESGMPKERFSAEFPKEGPSILRIQQVVRGDSAAYFCASSRDRVNEQYFGPGTRLTVT.

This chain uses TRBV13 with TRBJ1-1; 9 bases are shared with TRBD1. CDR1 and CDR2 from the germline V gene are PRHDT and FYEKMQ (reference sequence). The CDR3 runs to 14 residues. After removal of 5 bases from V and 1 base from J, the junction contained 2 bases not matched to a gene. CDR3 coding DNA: TGTGCCAGCAGCGCGGGACAGGGGAACACTGAAGCTTTCTTT. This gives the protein CASSAGQGNTEAFF.

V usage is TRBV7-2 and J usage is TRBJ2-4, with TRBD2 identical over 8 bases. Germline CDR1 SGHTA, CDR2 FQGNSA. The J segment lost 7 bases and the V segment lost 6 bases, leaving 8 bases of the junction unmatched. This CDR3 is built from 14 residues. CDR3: CASRESTGGNIQYF. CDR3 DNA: TGTGCCAGCAGGGAATCGACGGGGGGGAACATTCAGTACTTC.

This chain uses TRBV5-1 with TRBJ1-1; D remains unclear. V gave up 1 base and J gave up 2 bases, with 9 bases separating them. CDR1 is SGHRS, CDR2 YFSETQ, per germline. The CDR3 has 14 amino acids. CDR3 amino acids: CASSLSRSNTEAFF. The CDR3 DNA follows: TGCGCCAGCAGCTTGTCCAGGTCAAACACTGAAGCTTTCTTT. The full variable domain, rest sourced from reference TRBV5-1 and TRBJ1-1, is KAGVTQTPRYLIKTRGQQVTLSCSPISGHRSVSWYQQTPGQGLQFLFEYFSETQRNKGNFPGRFSGRQFSNSRSEMNVSTLELGDSALYLCASSLSRSNTEAFFGQGTRLTVV.

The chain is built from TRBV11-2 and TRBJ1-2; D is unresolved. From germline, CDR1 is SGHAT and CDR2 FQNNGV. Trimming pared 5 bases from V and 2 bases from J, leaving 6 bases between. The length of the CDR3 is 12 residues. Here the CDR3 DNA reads TGTGCCAGCAGCCCCCAAAACTATGGCTACACCTTC. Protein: CASSPQNYGYTF.

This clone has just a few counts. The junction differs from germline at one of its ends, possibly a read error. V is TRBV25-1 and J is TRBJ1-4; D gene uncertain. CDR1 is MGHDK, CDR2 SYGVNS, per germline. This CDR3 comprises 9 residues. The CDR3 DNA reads TGTGCCAGCCGAACTCCCCTGCTTTTT. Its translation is CASRTPLLF.

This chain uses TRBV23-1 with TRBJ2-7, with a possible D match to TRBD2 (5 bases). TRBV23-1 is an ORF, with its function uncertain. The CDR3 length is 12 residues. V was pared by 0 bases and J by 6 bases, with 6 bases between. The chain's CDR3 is CASSQSGSEQYF. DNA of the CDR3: TGCGCCAGCAGTCAATCGGGGAGCGAGCAGTACTTC.